These 2 T cell receptor beta chains were all obtained from the same sample, sequenced in a study of blood T cell repertoires in COVID-19 (TCRdb year 2020). The library was generated by the immunoSEQ multiplex PCR assay. In TCRdb, the immuneACCESS table is reduced to in-frame sequences with V and J assigned. These tables do not hold every clone; where another copy was compared, an unresolved V gene accounts for under half, and the others remain unexplained. Here the sample has about 330,000 clones; 92% occur a single time. The ten top clones hold roughly 20% of the sample. What was sequenced was PBMCs or T cells enriched from blood (not recorded which). These receptors were taken from a woman aged 30 to 39 who had recovered from COVID-19.

The chain uses TRBV11-3 and TRBJ2-1; D perhaps matches TRBD2 (6 bases). V was trimmed by 5 bases and J by 10 bases, leaving 18 bases between them. The CDR3 is made up of 14 amino acids. CDR1 is SGHNT and CDR2 is YENEEA in the germline V gene. CDR3 DNA: TGTGCCAGCAGCCTCCACGGGGGTGGTCTAGAGCAGTTCTTC. This codes for CASSLHGGGLEQFF.

The genes are TRBV20-1 and TRBJ1-2; D not resolved. Germline assignment: CDR1 DFQATT and CDR2 SNEGSKA (reference sequence). CDR3 length: 11 amino acids. The V end was cut by 5 bases, the J end by 12 bases, with 16 bases between. The CDR3 DNA reads TGCAGTGCTGCGGGTCAATTTGAAGACACCTTC. It yields the protein CSAAGQFEDTF.